The rows below give T cell receptor beta chains drawn from one sample of a study of beta chain features in type 1 diabetes. The method was immunoSEQ multiplex PCR; TCRdb's version includes in-frame clones alone and lacks a portion of them. This table holds roughly 610,000 clones, 15% to 17% found once. The sequencing input was naive CD4+ T cells from blood. These receptors were taken from a man aged 18 to 35 in good health. The CDR3 runs from the conserved cysteine through the conserved F or W. A D gene is named only where the DNA matches it firmly. Rows give clone size only sometimes, using once, few, many, or a class for an expanded clone.

clone size,V gene,J gene,D gene,CDR3 protein,CDR3 DNA
few,TRBV7-8,TRBJ1-1,TRBD1,CASSISRGTEAFF,TGTGCCAGCAGCATCTCCAGGGGGACTGAAGCTTTCTTT
few,TRBV4-1,TRBJ2-7,NA,CASSLTGAYEQYF,TGCGCCAGCAGCCTGACAGGAGCCTACGAGCAGTACTTC
NA,TRBV6-5,TRBJ2-3,TRBD1,CASRLRDRPTDTQYF,TGTGCCAGCAGGCTCCGGGACAGGCCCACAGATACGCAGTATTTT
few,TRBV7-3,TRBJ2-3,TRBD1,CASSLRTGRTDTQYF,TGTGCCAGCAGCCTCCGGACAGGGCGCACAGATACGCAGTATTTT
NA,TRBV7-9,TRBJ2-3,NA,CASSFSRLLPSDTQYF,TGTGCCAGCAGCTTTTCGCGTTTACTTCCTAGCGATACGCAGTATTTT
few,TRBV4-3,TRBJ2-5,NA,CASSQGGLLQETQYF,TGCGCCAGCAGCCAAGGGGGACTCCTCCAAGAGACCCAGTACTTC
few,TRBV2,TRBJ2-7,TRBD2,CASSITSASPGQYF,TGTGCCAGCTCTATCACTAGCGCCTCCCCCGGGCAGTACTTC
few,TRBV5-1,TRBJ2-1,TRBD2,CASSLVVAGGAYNEQFF,TGCGCCAGCAGCTTGGTAGTAGCGGGAGGGGCCTACAATGAGCAGTTCTTC
NA,TRBV5-1,TRBJ2-3,NA,CASSYRTLASTDTQYF,TGCGCCAGCAGCTACCGGACACTAGCTAGCACAGATACGCAGTATTTT
NA,TRBV7-2,TRBJ2-5,TRBD2,CASSSQAGGQETQYF,TGTGCCAGCAGCTCCCAAGCGGGAGGGCAAGAGACCCAGTACTTC
few,TRBV28,TRBJ2-7,NA,CASNGRPYEQYF,TGTGCCAGCAATGGGCGACCCTACGAGCAGTACTTC
few,TRBV6-5,TRBJ1-1,NA,CASSSYTEAFF,TGTGCCAGCAGTAGTTACACTGAAGCTTTCTTT
NA,TRBV7-9,TRBJ1-5,NA,CASSWGTSVQPQHF,TGTGCCAGCAGCTGGGGGACATCCGTTCAGCCCCAGCATTTT
NA,TRBV5-1,TRBJ1-5,TRBD1,CASSSGQGNQPQHF,TGCGCCAGCAGCTCCGGACAGGGCAATCAGCCCCAGCATTTT
NA,TRBV6-6,TRBJ2-7,NA,CASSYSGSSYEQYF,TGTGCCAGCAGTTACTCCGGGAGCTCCTACGAGCAGTACTTC
few,TRBV29-1,TRBJ1-2,TRBD1,CSVRWDRRYGYTF,TGCAGCGTCCGATGGGACAGGCGTTATGGCTACACCTTC
few,TRBV28,TRBJ1-1,NA,CASRERRAFF,TGTGCCAGCAGAGAGAGGCGAGCTTTCTTT
few,TRBV28,TRBJ2-7,TRBD1,CASSPTGGRPYEQYF,TGTGCCAGCAGCCCAACAGGGGGTCGGCCCTACGAGCAGTACTTC
few,TRBV5-1,TRBJ2-7,TRBD2,CASSLGRLAFGYEQYF,TGCGCCAGCAGCTTGGGGAGACTAGCGTTTGGGTACGAGCAGTACTTC
few,TRBV4-1,TRBJ2-5,NA,CASSQKRQDGETQYF,TGCGCCAGCAGCCAAAAACGACAGGACGGAGAGACCCAGTACTTC
NA,TRBV7-9,TRBJ1-1,NA,CASASGPNTEAFF,TGTGCCAGCGCAAGCGGGCCGAACACTGAAGCTTTCTTT
few,TRBV19,TRBJ2-5,NA,CASSPGGTGTQYF,TGTGCCAGTAGTCCGGGGGGGACAGGGACCCAGTACTTC
NA,TRBV6-6,TRBJ2-7,NA,CASKPRLGGHEQYF,TGTGCCAGCAAACCCCGGCTTGGAGGCCACGAGCAGTACTTC
NA,TRBV6-5,TRBJ2-3,NA,CASRGTTDTQYF,TGTGCCAGCAGGGGAACTACAGATACGCAGTATTTT
few,TRBV29-1,TRBJ2-7,NA,CSVGTRSSGPYEQYF,TGCAGCGTCGGGACCCGTTCTAGTGGACCCTACGAGCAGTACTTC
few,TRBV7-9,TRBJ1-2,NA,CASSLVRAANYGYTF,TGTGCCAGCAGCTTAGTTCGGGCAGCTAACTATGGCTACACCTTC
NA,TRBV4-3,TRBJ2-2,TRBD2,CASSQVLAGRAGELFF,TGCGCCAGCAGCCAAGTGCTAGCGGGACGAGCCGGGGAGCTGTTTTTT
NA,TRBV29-1,TRBJ2-7,NA,CSVRGGQSSYEQYF,TGCAGCGTTCGAGGGGGACAAAGCTCCTACGAGCAGTACTTC
NA,TRBV4-3,TRBJ2-1,NA,CASSRKQSTPSYNEQFF,TGCGCCAGCAGCCGCAAGCAGTCCACCCCCTCCTACAATGAGCAGTTCTTC
few,TRBV20-1,TRBJ1-2,NA,CSATANYGYTF,TGCAGTGCCACAGCTAACTATGGCTACACCTTC
NA,TRBV29-1,TRBJ1-1,NA,CSVCGRMNTEAFF,TGCAGCGTCTGCGGACGGATGAACACTGAAGCTTTCTTT
few,TRBV5-1,TRBJ2-5,NA,CASSSPSGPQTQYF,TGCGCCAGCAGCTCACCTTCAGGGCCCCAGACCCAGTACTTC
few,TRBV11-3,TRBJ2-1,NA,CASSLGVPSYNEQFF,TGTGCCAGCAGCTTAGGAGTGCCCTCCTACAATGAGCAGTTCTTC
few,TRBV4-1,TRBJ1-5,TRBD1,CASSQDRGTLTGTLSNQPQHF,TGCGCCAGCAGCCAAGATCGGGGGACCCTGACAGGGACGCTAAGCAATCAGCCCCAGCATTTT
NA,TRBV29-1,TRBJ2-1,NA,CSVDTTGRGYNEQFF,TGCAGCGTTGATACCACGGGAAGGGGTTACAATGAGCAGTTCTTC
few,TRBV5-1,TRBJ1-1,NA,CASSLNQRNTEAFF,TGCGCCAGCAGCTTGAACCAGCGGAACACTGAAGCTTTCTTT
few,TRBV5-4,TRBJ2-1,NA,CASSLPQAALRNEQFF,TGTGCCAGCAGCTTGCCACAGGCGGCGCTTCGCAATGAGCAGTTCTTC
few,TRBV20-1,TRBJ1-1,NA,CSAVFSEAFF,TGCAGTGCTGTGTTCTCTGAAGCTTTCTTT
NA,TRBV4-1,TRBJ2-5,TRBD2,CASSQESSGRGGPQETQYF,TGCGCCAGCAGCCAAGAAAGTAGCGGGAGAGGGGGGCCCCAAGAGACCCAGTACTTC
NA,TRBV5-4,TRBJ1-5,NA,CASSLPGQNQPQHF,TGTGCCAGCAGCTTGCCCGGCCAAAATCAGCCCCAGCATTTT
few,TRBV29-1,TRBJ1-5,NA,CSAGDAQPQHF,TGCAGCGCTGGGGACGCGCAGCCCCAGCATTTT
few,TRBV7-8,TRBJ2-3,NA,CASSHRVPDTQYF,TGTGCCAGCAGCCACAGGGTCCCAGATACGCAGTATTTT
NA,TRBV14,TRBJ2-2,TRBD2,CASRSSGNTGELFF,TGTGCCAGCAGATCTAGCGGGAACACCGGGGAGCTGTTTTTT
few,TRBV29-1,TRBJ2-1,TRBD2,CSVEGGRGGSYNEQFF,TGCAGCGTTGAGGGCGGGAGAGGTGGCTCCTACAATGAGCAGTTCTTC
NA,TRBV4-3,TRBJ2-3,TRBD2,CASSQDWVLAGASDTQYF,TGCGCCAGCAGCCAAGATTGGGTCTTGGCGGGAGCCTCGGATACGCAGTATTTT
few,TRBV28,TRBJ1-1,NA,CASSLSTGTVNTEAFF,TGTGCCAGCAGTTTGTCTACCGGGACCGTGAACACTGAAGCTTTCTTT
few,TRBV10-3,TRBJ2-3,NA,CAIRSSTDTQYF,TGTGCCATCAGGTCTAGCACAGATACGCAGTATTTT
few,TRBV5-1,TRBJ2-7,NA,CASSLLARSSYEQYF,TGCGCCAGCAGCTTATTAGCGAGGAGCTCCTACGAGCAGTACTTC
NA,TRBV30,TRBJ1-1,TRBD1,CAWRDQQGFTEAFF,TGTGCCTGGAGGGACCAACAGGGGTTCACTGAAGCTTTCTTT
NA,TRBV6-1,TRBJ2-7,TRBD1,CASKQGARDEQYF,TGTGCCAGCAAACAGGGGGCGCGGGACGAGCAGTACTTC
few,TRBV18,TRBJ2-7,NA,CASSPPYQGRGREQYF,TGTGCCAGCTCACCACCGTACCAAGGAAGGGGTCGGGAGCAGTACTTC
NA,TRBV7-2,TRBJ2-1,TRBD2,CASSLGGAELYNEQFF,TGTGCCAGCAGCCTCGGGGGGGCGGAGCTCTACAATGAGCAGTTCTTC